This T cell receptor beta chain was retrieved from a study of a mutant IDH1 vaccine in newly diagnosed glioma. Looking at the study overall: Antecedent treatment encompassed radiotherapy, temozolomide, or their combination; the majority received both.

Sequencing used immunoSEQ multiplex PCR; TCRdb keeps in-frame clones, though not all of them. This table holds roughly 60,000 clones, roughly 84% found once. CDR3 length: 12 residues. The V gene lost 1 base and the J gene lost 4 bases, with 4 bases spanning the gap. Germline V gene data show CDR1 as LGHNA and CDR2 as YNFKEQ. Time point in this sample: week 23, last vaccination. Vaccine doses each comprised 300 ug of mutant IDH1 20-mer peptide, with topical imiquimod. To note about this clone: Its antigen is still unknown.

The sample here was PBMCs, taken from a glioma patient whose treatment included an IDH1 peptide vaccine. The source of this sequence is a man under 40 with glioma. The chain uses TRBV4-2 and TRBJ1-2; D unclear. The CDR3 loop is CASSQGTYGYTF. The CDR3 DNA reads TGTGCCAGCAGCCAAGGTACCTATGGCTACACCTTC.